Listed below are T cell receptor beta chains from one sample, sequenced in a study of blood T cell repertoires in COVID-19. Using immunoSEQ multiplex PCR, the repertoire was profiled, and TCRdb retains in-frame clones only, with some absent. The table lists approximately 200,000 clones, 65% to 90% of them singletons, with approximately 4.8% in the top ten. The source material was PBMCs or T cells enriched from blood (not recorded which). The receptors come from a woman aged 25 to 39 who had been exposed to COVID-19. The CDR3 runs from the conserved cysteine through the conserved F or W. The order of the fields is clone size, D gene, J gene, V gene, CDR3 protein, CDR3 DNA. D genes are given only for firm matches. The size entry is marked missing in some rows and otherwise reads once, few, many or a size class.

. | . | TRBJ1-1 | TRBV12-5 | CASGLAPPGFLTEAFF | TGTGCTAGTGGTTTGGCACCCCCAGGGTTTCTCACTGAAGCTTTCTTT
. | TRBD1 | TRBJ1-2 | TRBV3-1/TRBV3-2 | CASSQTGTGYGYTF | TGTGCCAGCAGCCAAACCGGGACAGGGTATGGCTACACCTTC
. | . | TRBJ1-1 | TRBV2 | CAIPDSANTEAFF | TGTGCCATCCCGGACAGTGCGAACACTGAAGCTTTCTTT
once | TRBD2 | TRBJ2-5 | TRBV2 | CASSDFAGGLQETQYF | TGTGCCAGCAGTGACTTTGCGGGGGGGTTACAAGAGACCCAGTACTTC
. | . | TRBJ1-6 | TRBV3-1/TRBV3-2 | CASSQVTGSSPLHF | TGTGCCAGCAGCCAAGTTACAGGGAGTTCACCCCTCCACTTT
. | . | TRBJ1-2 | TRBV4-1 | CASSQEVTDYGYTF | TGCGCCAGCAGCCAAGAGGTCACAGACTATGGCTACACCTTC
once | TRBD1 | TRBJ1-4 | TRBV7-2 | CASSLGGQKSEKLFF | TGTGCCAGCAGCTTAGGGGGACAGAAATCGGAAAAACTGTTTTTT
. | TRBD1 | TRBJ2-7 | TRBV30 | CASSSGQGASYEQYF | TGTGCCTCCAGCTCAGGACAGGGGGCCTCCTACGAGCAGTACTTC
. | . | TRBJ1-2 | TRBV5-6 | CASSLAGRGAVSGYTF | TGTGCCAGCAGCTTGGCTGGCAGGGGAGCGGTGTCGGGCTACACCTTC
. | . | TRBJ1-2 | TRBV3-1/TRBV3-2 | CASSQRTGPYGYTF | TGTGCCAGCAGCCAGCGCACAGGGCCCTATGGCTACACCTTC
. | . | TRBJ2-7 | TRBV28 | CASSYGGTPLREQYF | TGTGCCAGCAGTTATGGAGGTACCCCCCTACGGGAGCAGTACTTC
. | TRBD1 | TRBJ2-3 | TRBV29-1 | CSATTGVSTDTQYF | TGCAGCGCCACGACAGGGGTTAGCACAGATACGCAGTATTTT
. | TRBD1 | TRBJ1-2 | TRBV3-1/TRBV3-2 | CASSQFLGRTGANYGYTF | TGTGCCAGCAGCCAATTTTTAGGAAGGACAGGGGCAAACTATGGCTACACCTTC
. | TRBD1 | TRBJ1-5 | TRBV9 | CASSVGTGQNQPQHF | TGTGCCAGCAGCGTAGGGACAGGGCAGAATCAGCCCCAGCATTTT
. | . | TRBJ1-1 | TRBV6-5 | CASSYSNTQNTEAFF | TGTGCCAGCAGTTACTCGAACACCCAGAACACTGAAGCTTTCTTT
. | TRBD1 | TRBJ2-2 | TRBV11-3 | CASEGGQGRAGELFF | TGTGCCAGCGAGGGGGGACAGGGTCGGGCCGGGGAGCTGTTTTTT
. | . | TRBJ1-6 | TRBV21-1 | CASSKPGEGISPLHF | TGTGCCAGCAGCAAACCGGGCGAGGGAATTTCACCCCTCCACTTT
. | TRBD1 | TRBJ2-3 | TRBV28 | CASNTGQGATDTQYF | TGTGCCAGCAATACTGGACAGGGGGCAACAGATACGCAGTATTTT
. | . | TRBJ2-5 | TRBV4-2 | CASSQDRGRADQETQYF | TGTGCCAGCAGCCAAGATCGGGGTCGGGCCGACCAAGAGACCCAGTACTTC
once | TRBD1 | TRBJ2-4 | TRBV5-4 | CASSSKGQGAPKNIQYF | TGTGCCAGCAGCTCGAAAGGACAGGGTGCGCCCAAAAACATTCAGTACTTC
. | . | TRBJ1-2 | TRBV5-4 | CASSLGQNNYGYTF | TGTGCCAGCAGCTTGGGCCAGAATAACTATGGCTACACCTTC
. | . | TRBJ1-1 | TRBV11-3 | CASSSLEDTEAFF | TGTGCCAGCAGCTCCTTAGAGGACACTGAAGCTTTCTTT
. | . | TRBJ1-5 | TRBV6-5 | CASSYSSGSNQPQHF | TGTGCCAGCAGTTACAGTTCAGGGAGCAATCAGCCCCAGCATTTT
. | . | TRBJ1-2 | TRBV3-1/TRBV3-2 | CASSQEAAAYGYTF | TGTGCCAGCAGCCAAGAGGCGGCAGCCTATGGCTACACCTTC
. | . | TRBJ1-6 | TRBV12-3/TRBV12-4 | CASSFSGGSLHF | TGTGCCAGCAGTTTCTCGGGGGGATCCCTCCACTTT
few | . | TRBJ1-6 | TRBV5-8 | CASRPRGRGHSPLHF | TGTGCCAGCAGACCCCGCGGGCGGGGGCATTCACCCCTCCACTTT
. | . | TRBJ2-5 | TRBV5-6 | CASSSLWGEKAETQYF | TGTGCCAGCAGCTCCCTTTGGGGGGAGAAGGCGGAGACCCAGTACTTC
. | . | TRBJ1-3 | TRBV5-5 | CASSLPGGFGNTIYF | TGTGCCAGCAGCCTCCCCGGGGGGTTTGGAAACACCATATATTTT
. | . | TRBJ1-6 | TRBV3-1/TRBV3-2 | CASSQTTWTVGYNSPLHF | TGTGCCAGCAGCCAAACGACTTGGACTGTCGGCTATAATTCACCCCTCCACTTT
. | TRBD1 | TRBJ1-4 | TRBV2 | CASSVGGTGNEKLFF | TGTGCCAGCAGCGTCGGAGGGACAGGGAATGAAAAACTGTTTTTT
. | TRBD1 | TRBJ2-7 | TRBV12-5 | CASGSQGAKQYF | TGTGCTAGTGGCTCACAGGGGGCAAAGCAGTACTTC
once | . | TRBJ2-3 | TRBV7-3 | CASSLGGSGTTDTQYF | TGTGCCAGCAGCTTAGGGGGTAGCGGAACCACAGATACGCAGTATTTT
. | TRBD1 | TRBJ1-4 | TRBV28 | CASSTETSRGQSHEKLFF | TGTGCCAGCAGTACCGAGACCTCGAGGGGACAGAGCCATGAAAAACTGTTTTTT
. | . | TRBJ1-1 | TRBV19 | CASSRGVNTEAFF | TGTGCCAGTAGCCGGGGAGTGAACACTGAAGCTTTCTTT
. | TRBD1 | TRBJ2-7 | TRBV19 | CASSSPWTGHYEQYF | TGTGCCAGTAGTTCTCCTTGGACAGGCCACTACGAGCAGTACTTC
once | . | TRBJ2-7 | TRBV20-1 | CSASMGASYEQYF | TGCAGTGCTAGTATGGGGGCTTCGTACGAGCAGTACTTC
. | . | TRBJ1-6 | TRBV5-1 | CASSFGPNNSPLHF | TGCGCCAGCAGCTTTGGGCCCAATAATTCACCCCTCCACTTT
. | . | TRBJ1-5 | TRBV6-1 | CASSPQGSGNQPQHF | TGTGCCAGCAGTCCACAGGGCTCAGGCAATCAGCCCCAGCATTTT
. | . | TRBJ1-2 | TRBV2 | CASSEGTGYGYTF | TGTGCCAGCAGTGAAGGGACGGGATATGGCTACACCTTC
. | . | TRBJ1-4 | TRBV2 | CASRQGTTNEKLFF | TGTGCCAGCAGGCAGGGTACAACTAATGAAAAACTGTTTTTT
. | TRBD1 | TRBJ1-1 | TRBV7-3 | CASSLGQGAAEAFF | TGTGCCAGCAGCCTGGGACAGGGGGCGGCTGAAGCTTTCTTT